The clone carrying this T cell receptor (beta chain) was observed many times. This CDR3 is 15 amino acids long. V lost 0 bases and J lost 8, with 16 bases in between. Germline lookup yields CDR1 MNHEY and CDR2 SVGAGI. This entry comes from a study of T cells in Graves' hyperthyroidism and ophthalmopathy. The overall study: At the time of initial diagnosis and before any treatment, peripheral blood was collected.

Amplification of TCR beta CDR3 regions was performed using RNA transcripts as template. First-round RT-PCR targeting the TCR CDR3 was performed with the HTBI primer set. TCRdb called the multiplex PCR reads again in MiXCR, with one record for every CDR3 protein. The table shows a few hundred thousand distinct CDR3 sequences, with about 13% occurring only once. Lactation, pregnancy, other autoimmune disease or uncontrolled infection led to exclusion of patients. For the diagnoses, clinical symptoms, serum thyroxine and TRAb, thyroid ultrasound and orbital computed tomography were used. The receptor was derived from a young man with Graves' hyperthyroidism that later progressed to Graves' ophthalmopathy. The rearrangement joins TRBV6-5 to TRBJ1-2; no firm D call. The sample consisted of blood. The chain's CDR3 is CASSYSGTPGGGYTF. The DNA of the CDR3 is TGTGCCAGCAGTTACTCGGGCACGCCTGGTGGCGGCTACACCTTC.